These 29 T cell receptor beta chains were all obtained from the same sample, sequenced in a study of control samples from healthy donors and cancer patients. TCRdb's copy holds only in-frame clones and misses some; the assay was immunoSEQ multiplex PCR. Among some 130,000 clones listed, approximately 92% were seen once. The specimen sequenced was blood. All receptors come from a man in his forties in good health.

This clone occurred once. CDR3 in DNA: TGTGCCAGCAGCTTCCAGGGGACGAATTCACCCCTCCACTTT. Protein sequence: CASSFQGTNSPLHF. The V call is TRBV7-3, the J call TRBJ1-6, with a possible D match to TRBD1 (6 bases). This CDR3 region has 14 residues. Trimming took off 3 bases at V and 7 bases at J, with 10 bases between the two ends. Per the germline V gene, CDR1 is SGHTA and CDR2 is FQGTGA.

The rearrangement uses TRBV7-3 and TRBJ2-1; tentatively, D is TRBD1 (7 bases). The length of the CDR3 is 15 residues. The germline V and J ends were trimmed by 4 bases and 7 bases, with 17 bases remaining between them. The germline V gene has CDR1 SGHTA and CDR2 FQGTGA. The CDR3 loop reads CASSSQGGGENEQFF. The DNA of the CDR3 is TGTGCCAGCAGCTCCCAGGGGGGCGGGGAGAATGAGCAGTTCTTC.

The rearrangement uses TRBV29-1 and TRBJ2-2, with D perhaps TRBD1 (6 bases). Germline-derived CDR1 and CDR2 are SQVTM and ANQGSEA. The V and J ends lost 6 bases and 1 base respectively, with 15 bases between them. The CDR3 is made up of 15 amino acids. The DNA of the CDR3 is TGCAGCGTAAGATCCGGGACACTGAACACCGGGGAGCTGTTTTTT. Protein: CSVRSGTLNTGELFF.

The V and J genes are TRBV27 and TRBJ1-1, with a tentative D call TRBD1 (6 bases). Trimming stripped 4 bases from V and 4 bases from J, with 10 bases between. Germline CDR1 and CDR2: MNHEY and SMNVEV (reference sequence). This CDR3 comprises 13 residues. The CDR3 region is CASSYRDGTEAFF. The CDR3 DNA follows: TGTGCCAGCAGTTACAGGGATGGCACTGAAGCTTTCTTT.

The chain employs TRBV28 and TRBJ1-1, with 8 nucleotides matching TRBD1. V dropped 3 bases and J dropped 11; count of bases not matched to a gene: 11. This CDR3 is 14 amino acids long. The germline CDR1 and CDR2 sequences are MDHEN and SYDVKM. As DNA, the CDR3 is TGTGCCAGCAGTTTCAGGGGGCGAATGATAGTGGCTTTCTTT. Its protein is CASSFRGRMIVAFF.

The V and J genes are TRBV5-4 and TRBJ2-3, with TRBD1 matching over 7 bases. CDR3 length: 13 amino acids. The ends lost 5 bases at V and 4 bases at J; junction bases unmatched: 4. Per germline, CDR1 SGHNT and CDR2 YYREEE (reference sequence). The CDR3 DNA follows: TGTGCCAGCAGACGACAGGGTGCAGATACGCAGTATTTT. Translating gives CASRRQGADTQYF.

The chain is built from TRBV5-4 and TRBJ1-4, with a possible D match to TRBD1 (5 bases). The CDR3 has 13 amino acids. Germline lookup yields CDR1 SGHNT and CDR2 YYREEE (reference sequence). The germline V and J ends were trimmed by 2 bases and 5 bases, with 7 bases remaining between them. Here the CDR3 reads CASSLPGNEKLFF. CDR3 bases: TGTGCCAGCAGCTTACCAGGGAATGAAAAACTGTTTTTT.

The chain joins TRBV5-4 to TRBJ1-4; a weak D match, TRBD1 (5 bases). V was pared by 7 bases and J by 0 bases, with 13 bases between. The CDR3 sequence is 15 residues long. Germline V gene sequence: CDR1 SGHNT, CDR2 YYREEE (reference sequence). The CDR3 bases are TGTGCCAGCGGCGTGGGGGGACCAACTAATGAAAAACTGTTTTTT. It yields the protein CASGVGGPTNEKLFF.

The J gene is TRBJ2-7, the V gene TRBV7-2; D ambiguous. V was shortened by 1 base and J by 2 bases, with 6 bases between the two germline ends. This CDR3 comprises 13 residues. CDR1 and CDR2 from the germline V gene are SGHTA and FQGNSA. CDR3 in amino acids: CASSLEVTYEQYF. The DNA of the CDR3 is TGTGCCAGCAGCTTAGAAGTGACCTACGAGCAGTACTTC.

The genes are TRBV12-2 and TRBJ1-2. TRBV12-2 is a pseudogene segment. There are 11 residues in the CDR3. The CDR3 DNA follows: TGTGCAAGTTATCGCCCAATTGGCTACACCTTC. Protein sequence: CASYRPIGYTF.

The chain carries TRBV5-1 and TRBJ1-2, with 10 positions matching TRBD1. Germline V lookup: CDR1 SGHRS, CDR2 YFSETQ. Losses at the gene ends were 7 bases for V and 4 bases for J; bases not matched to a gene: 10. This CDR3 contains 15 residues. The CDR3 protein is CASYPPGQGFYGYTF. CDR3 sequence (DNA): TGCGCCAGCTACCCCCCGGGACAGGGGTTCTATGGCTACACCTTC.

The chain carries TRBV2 and TRBJ1-1; no clear D gene. Trimming removed 8 bases at V and 0 bases at J, with 10 bases between. This CDR3 has 13 amino acids. Germline CDR1 SNHLY, CDR2 FYNNEI. In nucleotides, the CDR3 is TGTGCCAGCCCTAACAGAGTGAACACTGAAGCTTTCTTT. It specifies CASPNRVNTEAFF.

The V and J genes are TRBV4-2 and TRBJ2-5, with 14 positions matching TRBD2. This CDR3 comprises 18 residues. Per the germline V gene, CDR1 is LGHNA and CDR2 is YNFKEQ. Losses at the gene ends were 2 bases for V and 5 bases for J; bases not matched to a gene: 10. The CDR3 coding sequence is TGTGCCAGCAGCCAACTCAGACTAGCGGGGGGGCCACGGGAGACCCAGTACTTC. It encodes CASSQLRLAGGPRETQYF.

This rearrangement joins TRBV13 to TRBJ2-7; D call uncertain. Trimming removed 2 bases from V and 6 bases from J, with 11 bases in between. The CDR3 loop spans 13 amino acids. Germline V CDR1 and CDR2: PRHDT, FYEKMQ (reference sequence). The CDR3 DNA is TGTGCCAGCAGCTTAATTAATCGTGGCGAGCAGTACTTC. It codes for CASSLINRGEQYF.

The chain employs TRBV6-5 and TRBJ1-5; 7 bases match TRBD1. This CDR3 has 15 amino acids. V dropped 5 bases and J dropped 4; count of bases not matched to a gene: 8. Per the germline V gene, CDR1 is MNHEY and CDR2 is SVGAGI. CDR3 loop: CASSPIGGANQPQHF. CDR3 nucleotide sequence: TGTGCCAGCAGTCCAATAGGGGGCGCGAATCAGCCCCAGCATTTT.

This chain uses TRBV5-6 with TRBJ2-5; 7 bases align to TRBD2. From germline, CDR1 is SGHDT and CDR2 YYEEEE. The CDR3 runs 14 residues. V shed 3 bases and J 1 base; nucleotides not matched to a gene: 3. CDR3 sequence reads: CASSWERGQETQYF. CDR3 sequence (DNA): TGTGCCAGCAGCTGGGAGCGGGGCCAAGAGACCCAGTACTTC.

The chain is built from TRBV28 and TRBJ1-4, with D possibly matching TRBD1 (6 bases). The V end lost 6 bases, the J end lost 2 bases, and 22 bases lay between the germline ends. The CDR3 runs 18 residues. CDR1 and CDR2 (germline): MDHEN, SYDVKM. The CDR3 here is CASRRLGPPDRTNEKLFF. As DNA, the CDR3 is TGTGCCAGCAGACGACTCGGGCCACCCGACAGGACTAATGAAAAACTGTTTTTT. Combining the CDR3 with reference TRBV28 and TRBJ1-4 gives the whole variable domain DVKVTQSSRYLVKRTGEKVFLECVQDMDHENMFWYRQDPGLGLRLIYFSYDVKMKEKGDIPEGYSVSREKKERFSLILESASTNQTSMYLCASRRLGPPDRTNEKLFFGSGTQLSVL.

J is TRBJ1-2 and V is TRBV27; D uncertain. The CDR3 consists of 15 residues. CDR1 is MNHEY, CDR2 SMNVEV, per germline (reference sequence). V was pared by 3 bases and J by 4 bases, with 15 bases between. The CDR3 reads CASSFVSVGGYGYTF. The CDR3 bases are TGTGCCAGCAGTTTCGTTTCCGTGGGTGGCTATGGCTACACCTTC.

V gene TRBV5-1 combines with J gene TRBJ2-3; D not certain. CDR3 length equals 12 residues. CDR1 and CDR2 (germline): SGHRS, YFSETQ. The V end lost 4 bases, the J end lost 5 bases, and 8 bases lay between the germline ends. CDR3 DNA: TGCGCCAGCAGCCCCGAGGTAGATACGCAGTATTTT. It codes for CASSPEVDTQYF.

The chain employs TRBV4-1 and TRBJ2-2; either TRBD1 or TRBD2 may supply D (5 bases each). Germline V gives CDR1 MGHRA, CDR2 YSYEKL. Trimming left V 3 bases short and J 8 bases short, with 19 bases between. The CDR3 contains 16 residues. The CDR3 bases are TGCGCCAGCAGCCACCGCTTTATGGGGGTGGAGGGGGAGCTGTTTTTT. Its protein is CASSHRFMGVEGELFF.

The rearrangement joins TRBV18 to TRBJ1-5; D uncertain. V lost 1 base, J lost 0 bases, and 16 bases lay in between. Germline CDR1 is KGHSH and CDR2 is LQKENI. The CDR3 extends over 18 amino acids. The CDR3 nucleotides are TGTGCCAGCTCACCACGACGGCGGGAAGATTATAGCAATCAGCCCCAGCATTTT. Its protein product is CASSPRRREDYSNQPQHF.

The chain has TRBV9 and TRBJ1-3, with a tentative D call TRBD1 (5 bases). The CDR3 runs 15 residues. V lost 0 bases and J lost 0, with 7 bases in between. CDR1 is SGDLS and CDR2 is YYNGEE in the germline V gene. CDR3 loop: CASSVGQLSGNTIYF. The CDR3 nucleotides read TGTGCCAGCAGCGTAGGACAGCTCTCTGGAAACACCATATATTTT.

The chain recombines TRBV5-4 with TRBJ1-4, with D hard to call. The V end was cut by 0 bases, the J end by 4 bases, with 10 bases between. This CDR3 is built from 15 residues. Germline V CDR1 and CDR2: SGHNT, YYREEE (reference sequence). The DNA of the CDR3 is TGTGCCAGCAGCTTGGCCGGGTGGGGTAATGAAAAACTGTTTTTT. It encodes CASSLAGWGNEKLFF.

The rearrangement links TRBV12-3 or TRBV12-4 to TRBJ2-3; D possibly uses TRBD1 or TRBD2 (6 bases each). The CDR3 is 13 residues long. The ends were cut back, 6 bases at V and 2 bases at J, with 9 bases in the middle. DNA of the CDR3: TGTGCCAGCAGGACGGGGGCCACAGATACGCAGTATTTT. Translated, it gives CASRTGATDTQYF.

The chain uses TRBV7-2 and TRBJ1-5; perhaps TRBD1 as D (5 bases). Deletions cut 3 bases from V and 1 base from J, with 13 bases between. Germline V gives CDR1 SGHTA, CDR2 FQGNSA. This CDR3 contains 16 residues. The CDR3 is CASSLTPGPSNQPQHF. CDR3 coding DNA: TGTGCCAGCAGCTTGACCCCAGGGCCCAGCAATCAGCCCCAGCATTTT.

The V call is TRBV5-4, the J call TRBJ1-2; D unclear. Germline V gene data show CDR1 as SGHNT and CDR2 as YYREEE (reference sequence). Between the trimmed V and J ends, which lost 0 bases and 6 bases, there was a span of 6 bases. The CDR3 consists of 12 residues. The CDR3: CASSLDKNGYTF. DNA of the CDR3: TGTGCCAGCAGCTTGGACAAGAATGGCTACACCTTC.

As DNA, the CDR3 is TGCGCCAGCAGCCTACGGACTATCGCAGAGACCCAGTACTTC. Translation gives CASSLRTIAETQYF. V gene TRBV4-1 combines with J gene TRBJ2-5; perhaps TRBD2 as D (6 bases). Germline V gene sequence: CDR1 MGHRA, CDR2 YSYEKL. The germline V and J ends were trimmed by 4 bases and 4 bases, with 13 bases remaining between them. There are 14 residues in the CDR3.

The sample holds one count of this clone. This rearrangement joins TRBV27 to TRBJ2-5, with TRBD1 identical over 9 bases. The CDR3 is 15 residues long. V shed 5 bases, J shed 4 bases, and the junction held 8 bases outside the gene matches. Per germline, CDR1 MNHEY and CDR2 SMNVEV (reference sequence). The CDR3 protein is CASSMTGGTVETQYF. The CDR3 coding sequence is TGTGCCAGCAGTATGACAGGGGGTACGGTAGAGACCCAGTACTTC.

V is TRBV3-1 (or the pseudogene TRBV3-2) and J is TRBJ1-1; D not resolved. CDR3 length equals 13 residues. The V end lost 2 bases, the J end lost 6 bases, and 10 bases lay between the germline ends. Looked up from germline, CDR1 is LGHDT and CDR2 is YNNKEL (reference sequence). CDR3 sequence: CASSQWSPPEAFF. CDR3 nucleotide sequence: TGTGCCAGCAGCCAATGGAGCCCCCCTGAAGCTTTCTTT.